Listed below are T cell receptor beta chains from one sample, sequenced in a study of CD8+ T cells in alopecia areata. Profiled with immunoSEQ multiplex PCR; TCRdb holds only in-frame clones, not every one. The repertoire consists of about 170,000 clones, with about 61% occurring once and the leading ten covering 16%. The source material was CD4+ T cells sorted from blood, sampled at week 56, from a patient treated with tofacitinib. The receptors were gathered from a human donor with alopecia areata. CDR3s include the opening cysteine and the closing phenylalanine or tryptophan. D genes are given only for firm matches. A clone size is listed for some rows: how often the clone was seen (once, few, many), or a class if it is expanded.

V gene	D gene	J gene	clone size	CDR3 DNA	CDR3 protein
TRBV6-5	.	TRBJ1-2	.	TGTGCCAGCAGTTACTCGCGGGGGGCCAGGGGCTACACCTTC	CASSYSRGARGYTF
TRBV6-6	.	TRBJ1-2	once	TGTGCCAGCCGCCAAAGCTATGGCTACACCTTC	CASRQSYGYTF
TRBV30	.	TRBJ2-5	few	TGTGCCTGGAGTGTACAAGCTGCGGAGACCCAGTACTTC	CAWSVQAAETQYF
TRBV5-6	.	TRBJ1-2	.	TGTGCCAGCAGCGTACAGCCTAACTATGGCTACACCTTC	CASSVQPNYGYTF
TRBV30	.	TRBJ2-1	.	TGTGCCTTTCAACAATGGGGCTCCTACAATGAGCAGTTCTTC	CAFQQWGSYNEQFF
TRBV9	TRBD2	TRBJ2-3	.	TGTGCCAGCAGCGTATTAGCGGGGGGCACAGATACGCAGTATTTT	CASSVLAGGTDTQYF
TRBV7-2	.	TRBJ2-1	.	TGTGCCAGCAGCACCCCAATCGGGCTTTCAAATGAGCAGTTCTTC	CASSTPIGLSNEQFF
TRBV6-5	.	TRBJ2-3	.	TGTGCCAGCCGCGATGGGGGCGGGGGCACAGATACGCAGTATTTT	CASRDGGGGTDTQYF
TRBV19	.	TRBJ1-1	.	TGTGCCAGTAGTCCCGGGACGGGGAACACTGAAGCTTTCTTT	CASSPGTGNTEAFF
TRBV5-1	.	TRBJ1-4	.	TGCGCCAGCAGCTTTGGGCAGTATGAAAAACTGTTTTTT	CASSFGQYEKLFF
TRBV11-1	TRBD1	TRBJ2-7	.	TGTGCCAGCAGAACAGACAGGGGCTCCTACGAGCAGTACTTC	CASRTDRGSYEQYF
TRBV7-8	.	TRBJ2-7	.	TGTGCCAGCAGCTTCCCCCCAGCTTCCTACGAGCAGTACTTC	CASSFPPASYEQYF
TRBV30	.	TRBJ2-3	.	TGTGCCTGGGGCCGGGATACGCAGTATTTT	CAWGRDTQYF
TRBV29-1	TRBD2	TRBJ2-1	few	TGCAGCGATGACCTACTGACTAGCGGGGGGGCGATAGTTCGGTTCTTC	CSDDLLTSGGAIVRFF
TRBV29-1	TRBD1	TRBJ2-7	few	TGCAGCGTTGAGGGACAGGGAGGAGGTGGGCAGTACTTC	CSVEGQGGGGQYF
TRBV7-8	.	TRBJ1-2	.	TGTGCCAGCAGCTTATCACTCCCGGGGGCCGGCGGCTACACCTTC	CASSLSLPGAGGYTF
TRBV7-2	.	TRBJ1-5	.	TGTGCCAGCTCCGGGAGAGGTCAGCCCCAGCATTTT	CASSGRGQPQHF
TRBV25-1	TRBD1	TRBJ2-2	few	TGTGCCAGCAGTGATAGGAGACAGGGAAGGGCCGGGGAGCTGTTTTTT	CASSDRRQGRAGELFF
TRBV7-9	.	TRBJ1-5	few	TGTGCCAGCAGCCAGGACGGCAATCAGCCCCAGCATTTT	CASSQDGNQPQHF
TRBV9	.	TRBJ1-1	once	TGTGCCAGCAGCTCCGATGGACAGTCCACTGAAGCTTTCTTT	CASSSDGQSTEAFF
TRBV18	TRBD1	TRBJ1-6	once	TGTGCCAGCTCACCACAGGACAGGGTTTGGTCACCCCTCCACTTT	CASSPQDRVWSPLHF
TRBV29-1	TRBD1	TRBJ1-2	.	TGCAGCGCGGCGGGACAGGGAGTCGGTGGCTACACCTTC	CSAAGQGVGGYTF
TRBV7-9	TRBD1	TRBJ1-1	few	TGTGCCAGCAGCCAGGGACAGGGCACTGAAGCTTTCTTT	CASSQGQGTEAFF
TRBV30	TRBD1	TRBJ1-6	.	TGTGCCTCGAGTACCCGGGACAGGTATAATTCACCCCTCCACTTT	CASSTRDRYNSPLHF
TRBV11-3	.	TRBJ2-6	.	TGTGCCAGCAGCCTGACCTTATCCCACGTCCTGACTTTC	CASSLTLSHVLTF
TRBV18	.	TRBJ2-7	.	TGTGCCAGCTCACCACGGGCGGATAGCTACGAGCAGTACTTC	CASSPRADSYEQYF
TRBV5-1	TRBD1	TRBJ2-7	.	TGCGCCAGTCGCTTAGCCGGGACAGGGGACTACGAGCAGTACTTC	CASRLAGTGDYEQYF
TRBV5-1	.	TRBJ1-6	.	TGCGCCAGCAGCTTGCGCGGGGGCGAATCCTATAATTCACCCCTCCACTTT	CASSLRGGESYNSPLHF
TRBV20-1	.	TRBJ2-7	.	TGCAGTGCTGGCGGCGGCGAGCAGTACTTC	CSAGGGEQYF
TRBV14	TRBD1	TRBJ1-1	once	TGTGCCAGCAGCCAAGGGGACAGGGAAAGGTACACTGAAGCTTTCTTT	CASSQGDRERYTEAFF
TRBV7-9	.	TRBJ1-6	.	TGTGCCAGCAGCTTATTCGACATAAATAATTCACCCCTCCACTTT	CASSLFDINNSPLHF
TRBV7-6	.	TRBJ2-5	.	TGTGCCAGCAGCTCCCAGGGTAGGGAGACCCAGTACTTC	CASSSQGRETQYF